This TCR beta chain was sequenced during a study of cytomegalovirus exposure and HLA in healthy donors. Study-wide context: Earlier, 110 million or so unique TCR beta sequences were recovered from about 200 million T cells by an analysis.

Study findings and constraints: It was reported that TCR beta sequences correctly inferred the HLA-A and HLA-B alleles for most subjects. As was reported, the classifier diagnosed cytomegalovirus status with high specificity and sensitivity.

Healthy bone marrow donors supplied every sample. V was shortened by 6 bases and J by 2 bases, with 11 bases between the two germline ends. CDR1 is MNHNS and CDR2 is SASEGT in the germline V gene. The CDR3 extends over 14 amino acids. 13 Jbeta primers and 60 Vbeta primers were used for the PCR. Only in-frame clones appear in the TCRdb table, and some are missing; sequencing was by immunoSEQ multiplex PCR. The sample holds approximately 110,000 clones, around 84% seen once. Concerning this clone: Its antigen is not known.

The sequence derives from a man aged 25-45 years in good health and CMV-seronegative. Sequenced: PBMCs. The chain carries TRBV6-1 and TRBJ1-5; D unresolved. The CDR3 loop is CASREKVGNQPQHF. The DNA of the CDR3 is TGTGCCAGCAGGGAGAAGGTCGGCAATCAGCCCCAGCATTTT.